The clone carrying this TCR beta chain was counted a few times. These data belong to a study of response to subunit inactivated influenza vaccine. The CDR3 contains 15 residues. V lost 0 bases and J lost 1, with 9 bases in between. Germline CDR1 is SNHLY and CDR2 is FYNNEI. TCRdb used MiXCR to reprocess the RT-PCR reads, holding one entry per CDR3 protein. The sample lists about 800,000 distinct CDR3 sequences, about 20% occurring once. The sample here was PBMCs from blood, taken 5 to 6 days after vaccination. The sequence derives from a man in his fifties who received an inactivated influenza vaccine. J is TRBJ2-5 and V is TRBV2; no definite D call. The CDR3 sequence: CASSEAAGRQETQYF. The CDR3 bases are TGTGCCAGCAGTGAAGCGGCAGGCCGCCAAGAGACCCAGTACTTC. The variable domain in full, completed from reference TRBV2 and TRBJ2-5, reads EPEVTQTPSHQVTQMGQEVILRCVPISNHLYFYWYRQILGQKVEFLVSFYNNEISEKSEIFDDQFSVERPDGSNFTLKIRSTKLEDSAMYFCASSEAAGRQETQYFGPGTRLLVL.